The next 21 T cell receptor beta chains were all read from a single sample in a study of beta chain features in type 1 diabetes. Since all of the isolated RNA was reverse transcribed, expressed TCRB transcripts were what got sequenced. Some clones are missing from TCRdb's copy, which holds only in-frame ones; the method was immunoSEQ multiplex PCR. The table shows hundreds of thousands of clones, with around an eighth occurring only once. The sample was naive CD4+ T cells from blood. The origin of the receptors is a young man in good health.

This rearrangement joins TRBV15 to TRBJ1-1, with TRBD1 identical over 8 bases. J lost 5 bases, V lost 5 bases, and 10 bases had no gene match. The CDR3 consists of 15 residues. Germline assignment: CDR1 LNHNV and CDR2 YYDKDF (reference sequence). DNA of the CDR3: TGTGCCACCAGCCGCTACGGACAGGGTCAGACTGAAGCTTTCTTT. The encoded protein is CATSRYGQGQTEAFF. Looking up the rest from reference TRBV15 and TRBJ1-1 gives the full variable domain: DAMVIQNPRYQVTQFGKPVTLSCSQTLNHNVMYWYQQKSSQAPKLLFHYYDKDFNNEADTPDNFQSRRPNTSFCFLDIRSPGLGDTAMYLCATSRYGQGQTEAFFGQGTRLTVV.

This clone was seen more than once but under ten times. This rearrangement joins TRBV4-3 to TRBJ2-7, with D unclear. Per germline, CDR1 LGHNA and CDR2 YSLEER. This CDR3 region has 13 residues. Trimming pared 0 bases from V and 9 bases from J, leaving 12 bases between. CDR3 in DNA: TGCGCCAGCAGCCAAGAGGTGGGCTTTGGGCAGTACTTC. This encodes CASSQEVGFGQYF.

This clone came up once. This chain joins TRBV5-1 and TRBJ1-2; D not resolved. The germline CDR1 and CDR2 sequences are SGHRS and YFSETQ. The V end was cut by 5 bases, the J end by 2 bases, with 10 bases between. This CDR3 has 13 residues. The CDR3 here is CASSIQINYGYTF. The DNA for the CDR3 is TGCGCCAGCAGTATACAGATAAACTATGGCTACACCTTC.

This chain joins TRBV5-6 and TRBJ2-1; D uncertain. The germline V gene has CDR1 SGHDT and CDR2 YYEEEE. V lost 0 bases, J lost 7 bases, and 14 bases lay in between. The CDR3 has 15 amino acids. In DNA, the CDR3 is TGTGCCAGCAGCTTGGCGCTTTCAGCGAGGAATGAGCAGTTCTTC. Translated: CASSLALSARNEQFF. Full variable domain (missing parts from reference TRBV5-6 and TRBJ2-1): DAGVTQSPTHLIKTRGQQVTLRCSPKSGHDTVSWYQQALGQGPQFIFQYYEEEERQRGNFPDRFSGHQFPNYSSELNVNALLLGDSALYLCASSLALSARNEQFFGPGTRLTVL.

The J gene is TRBJ2-7, the V gene TRBV2, with TRBD1 matching 7 bases. Trimming cost V 5 bases and J 4 bases; bases outside gene matches: 5. Germline V gene data show CDR1 as SNHLY and CDR2 as FYNNEI. The CDR3 is 13 residues long. In nucleotides, the CDR3 is TGTGCCAGCAGTTCGGGACAGCGGTACGAGCAGTACTTC. As protein: CASSSGQRYEQYF.

This rearrangement joins TRBV28 to TRBJ2-1; 11 bases fit TRBD2. With 7 bases clipped from V and 8 bases from J, the junction kept 19 bases outside the gene matches. In germline, CDR1 is MDHEN, CDR2 SYDVKM. CDR3 length: 18 residues. The CDR3 reads CASIDGLAGGPRRDEQFF. CDR3 DNA sequence: TGTGCCAGCATCGACGGTCTAGCGGGGGGCCCTCGGAGGGATGAGCAGTTCTTC.

In this sample, this clone turned up a few times. The chain carries TRBV15 and TRBJ2-5; D is possibly TRBD2 (5 bases). Per the germline V gene, CDR1 is LNHNV and CDR2 is YYDKDF (reference sequence). The CDR3 runs to 13 residues. Trimming took 2 bases from V and 2 from J, leaving 6 bases between them. As DNA, the CDR3 is TGTGCCACCAGCAGACCGGGACAAGAGACCCAGTACTTC. It translates to CATSRPGQETQYF.

The chain joins TRBV7-9 to TRBJ2-3, with 11 bases lining up with TRBD2. The CDR3 runs to 16 residues. In germline, CDR1 is SEHNR, CDR2 FQNEAQ (reference sequence). Losses at the gene ends were 7 bases for V and 4 bases for J; bases not matched to a gene: 10. CDR3 protein: CASTRGLAGGPDTQYF. CDR3 DNA sequence: TGTGCCAGCACCCGCGGGCTAGCGGGGGGACCAGATACGCAGTATTTT.

The rearrangement links TRBV18 to TRBJ2-7, with D possibly TRBD2 on 6 matching bases. Between the trimmed V and J ends, which lost 3 bases and 3 bases, there was a span of 12 bases. Per the germline V gene, CDR1 is KGHSH and CDR2 is LQKENI. The CDR3 length is 14 residues. DNA for the CDR3: TGTGCCAGCTCACCGGGAGGACACCACTACGAGCAGTACTTC. Amino acids: CASSPGGHHYEQYF.

In this sample, this clone turned up a few times. The chain joins TRBV5-4 to TRBJ1-5; 7 bases fit TRBD1. Looked up from germline, CDR1 is SGHNT and CDR2 is YYREEE (reference sequence). V was clipped by 4 bases and J by 6 bases; unmatched bases: 7. The CDR3 is 14 amino acids. As DNA, the CDR3 is TGTGCCAGCAGCCGCGACAGGGAAAGTCAGCCCCAGCATTTT. Protein: CASSRDRESQPQHF. The variable domain in full, completed from reference TRBV5-4 and TRBJ1-5, reads ETGVTQSPTHLIKTRGQQVTLRCSSQSGHNTVSWYQQALGQGPQFIFQYYREEENGRGNFPPRFSGLQFPNYSSELNVNALELDDSALYLCASSRDRESQPQHFGDGTRLSIL.

This chain connects TRBV5-4 to TRBJ1-2, with 11 bases fitting TRBD1. Per germline, CDR1 SGHNT and CDR2 YYREEE (reference sequence). V gave up 0 bases and J gave up 4 bases; unmatched junction bases: 2. The CDR3 length is 15 residues. This chain's CDR3 is CASSLGGTGGYGYTF. Written as DNA, the CDR3 is TGTGCCAGCAGCTTGGGTGGGACAGGGGGCTATGGCTACACCTTC.

This clone was counted between two and nine times. The chain employs TRBV13 and TRBJ1-2; no definite D call. The germline gives CDR1 PRHDT, CDR2 FYEKMQ (reference sequence). Trimming pared 3 bases from V and 1 base from J, leaving 9 bases between. The CDR3 runs to 14 residues. CDR3 sequence reads: CASSLPTRNYGYTF. The CDR3 DNA sequence: TGTGCCAGCAGCTTGCCCACGCGTAACTATGGCTACACCTTC.

J is TRBJ2-1 and V is TRBV9; D might be TRBD1 (5 bases). Trimming shortened V by 0 bases and J by 6 bases, and 16 bases separated the two germline ends. The CDR3 spans 16 residues. Germline-derived CDR1 and CDR2 are SGDLS and YYNGEE. This chain's CDR3 is CASSVDPIPRGNEQFF. The CDR3, as DNA: TGTGCCAGCAGCGTAGACCCCATTCCTAGGGGCAATGAGCAGTTCTTC.

The sample holds one count of this clone. The chain is built from TRBV10-3 and TRBJ2-4; 14 bases fit TRBD2. V shed 10 bases and J 0 bases; nucleotides not matched to a gene: 11. The CDR3 covers 18 residues. Looked up from germline, CDR1 is ENHRY and CDR2 is SYGVKD. CDR3 coding DNA: TGTGCCACACAGCCGGGACTAGCGGGAGCGAGAGCCAAAAACATTCAGTACTTC. Protein product: CATQPGLAGARAKNIQYF.

The chain employs TRBV4-1 and TRBJ2-4, with D tentatively TRBD1 (6 bases). Trimming left V 4 bases short and J 2 bases short, with 9 bases between. The CDR3 runs to 14 residues. Per the germline V gene, CDR1 is MGHRA and CDR2 is YSYEKL. The CDR3 nucleotides are TGCGCCAGCAGCCTAGGACAGCCCAAAAACATTCAGTACTTC. This encodes CASSLGQPKNIQYF.

V and J are TRBV7-8 and TRBJ2-1, with 10 nucleotides matching TRBD2. The junction had 9 bases not matched to a gene; V was cut back by 4 bases and J by 0 bases. In germline, CDR1 is SGHVS, CDR2 FQNEAQ. The CDR3 contains 18 residues. CDR3 residues: CASSYPGLAAASYNEQFF. The CDR3 DNA is TGTGCCAGCAGCTACCCTGGACTAGCGGCTGCCTCCTACAATGAGCAGTTCTTC.

This chain connects TRBV4-2 to TRBJ1-5; 8 nucleotides align to TRBD1. CDR1 is LGHNA and CDR2 is YNFKEQ in the germline V gene. Trimming took 0 bases from V and 4 from J; bases not matched to a gene: 11. This CDR3 region has 18 residues. As DNA, the CDR3 is TGTGCCAGCAGCCAAGATGCGGTGTGGGACAGGCAAAATCAGCCCCAGCATTTT. Residues: CASSQDAVWDRQNQPQHF.

The chain is built from TRBV6-6 and TRBJ1-5; D gene unclear. The germline V gene has CDR1 MNHNY and CDR2 SVGAGI (reference sequence). This CDR3 region has 14 residues. V dropped 0 bases and J dropped 7 bases, with 10 bases sitting between them. The CDR3 bases are TGTGCCAGCAGTTACTCGTCACAGTGGCAGCCCCAGCATTTT. It is translated as CASSYSSQWQPQHF.

This sequence joins TRBV2 and TRBJ2-5; 15 positions agree with TRBD2. The trim removed 9 bases at V and 7 bases at J, leaving 9 bases unmatched. From germline, CDR1 is SNHLY and CDR2 FYNNEI. This CDR3 has 15 amino acids. As DNA, the CDR3 is TGTGCCAGTGATGGACTAGCGGGAGGGCTAGGGACCCAGTACTTC. It specifies CASDGLAGGLGTQYF.

This clone was counted a few times. The CDR3 DNA reads TGTGCCAGCAAAACCGGGGGAGGGTGGAATTCACCCCTCCACTTT. Translated, it gives CASKTGGGWNSPLHF. V is TRBV19 and J is TRBJ1-6, with D tentatively TRBD1 (5 bases). The V end lost 9 bases, the J end lost 7 bases, and 19 bases lay between the germline ends. Germline-derived CDR1 and CDR2 are LNHDA and SQIVND (reference sequence). CDR3 size: 15 residues.

The chain employs TRBV5-4 and TRBJ2-3; D not certain. The CDR3 length is 14 residues. Trimming cost V 0 bases and J 6 bases, with 11 bases left between them. CDR1 is SGHNT and CDR2 is YYREEE in the germline V gene (reference sequence). In DNA, the CDR3 is TGTGCCAGCAGCTTGGATTTCTTTCTGGATACGCAGTATTTT. Protein product: CASSLDFFLDTQYF.